This TCR beta chain was retrieved from a study of shared clonotypes between healthy human individuals. The CDR3 has 13 residues. V lost 5 bases to trimming and J lost 4 bases; unmatched junction nucleotides: 3. Looked up from germline, CDR1 is SGHDT and CDR2 is YYEEEE. Libraries were prepared by immunoSEQ multiplex PCR; TCRdb keeps only in-frame clonotypes and omits some of them. This table has 2 million to 3 million clones, 80% to 95% appearing once. The study, taken as a whole, reports: Sampling covered blood only; tissue repertoires likely differ.

On this clone: The antigen remains unidentified.

The chain carries TRBV5-6 and TRBJ2-5, with 9 bases fitting TRBD1. Sequencing was performed on naive CD4+ T cells from PBMCs. As for subset: CD45RA+ positively selected. The TCR was taken from a man between 18 and 35 years old in good health. Some clones in this sample may be carry-over from other donors' samples. In nucleotides, the CDR3 is TGTGCCAGCAGGAGACAGGGGGGAGAGACCCAGTACTTC. Encoded protein: CASRRQGGETQYF.